What follows are 13 T cell receptor beta chains derived from one specimen sequenced in a study of OX40 agonist ivuxolimab in advanced cancers. The table came from immunoSEQ multiplex PCR; TCRdb's copy has only in-frame clones and leaves some out. The repertoire holds over 65,000 clones, with approximately 86% as singletons. The sequences come from CD4+ or CD8+ T cells sorted from blood, collected in a trial of the OX40 agonist ivuxolimab. Source of these receptors: an adult with an advanced solid tumor such as melanoma, head and neck, liver or kidney cancer.

The chain has TRBV19 and TRBJ1-5; tentatively, D is TRBD1 (6 bases). This CDR3 spans 12 amino acids. Germline assignment: CDR1 LNHDA and CDR2 SQIVND (reference sequence). V lost 5 bases and J lost 16, with 18 bases in between. The DNA of the CDR3 is TGTGCCAGTAGTGTAACCGGGACAAACTTCCATTTT. It encodes CASSVTGTNFHF. Drawing the rest from reference TRBV19 and TRBJ1-5, the complete variable domain is DGGITQSPKYLFRKEGQNVTLSCEQNLNHDAMYWYRQDPGQGLRLIYYSQIVNDFQKGDIAEGYSVSREKKESFPLTVTSAQKNPTAFYLCASSVTGTNFHFGDGTRLSIL.

The rearrangement joins TRBV15 to TRBJ1-2; TRBD1 aligns across 8 bases. Germline V gives CDR1 LNHNV, CDR2 YYDKDF (reference sequence). V shed 1 base and J 6 bases; nucleotides not matched to a gene: 1. The CDR3 runs to 13 residues. CDR3 coding DNA: TGTGCCACCAGCAGAGGACAGGGGCATGGCTACACCTTC. Protein: CATSRGQGHGYTF.

The chain joins TRBV30 to TRBJ1-6, with 8 bases fitting TRBD1. The CDR3 runs to 19 residues. After removal of 7 bases from V and 0 bases from J, the junction contained 17 bases not matched to a gene. From germline, CDR1 is GTSNPN and CDR2 SVGIG (reference sequence). The CDR3 nucleotides read TGTGCCTTCGGGACAGGTATCCCAAGGACGAGCTCCTATAATTCACCCCTCCACTTT. Translating gives CAFGTGIPRTSSYNSPLHF.

The chain recombines TRBV5-6 with TRBJ1-1, with TRBD1 matching 7 bases. The V gene's germline CDR1 is SGHDT and CDR2 YYEEEE. V lost 1 base, J lost 0 bases, and 0 bases stayed unmatched. This CDR3 has 14 amino acids. The CDR3 is CASSLTGVNTEAFF. The CDR3 DNA is TGTGCCAGCAGCTTGACAGGGGTGAACACTGAAGCTTTCTTT.

The chain is built from TRBV12-5 and TRBJ1-6; 10 nucleotides agree with TRBD1. CDR3 length equals 16 residues. J was trimmed by 10 bases and V by 0 bases; bases with no gene match: 6. Per the germline V gene, CDR1 is LGHNT and CDR2 is FRNRAP. This chain's CDR3 is CASGLVPGQGISPLHF. CDR3 nucleotides: TGTGCTAGTGGTTTGGTACCGGGACAGGGGATATCACCCCTCCACTTT.

This clone was seen a few times. The rearrangement joins TRBV18 to TRBJ1-1; no clear D gene. CDR1 KGHSH and CDR2 LQKENI come from the germline V gene. Trimming removed 3 bases at V and 7 bases at J, with 9 bases between. The CDR3 totals 12 residues. This CDR3 reads CASSPGDGEAFF. CDR3 nucleotides: TGTGCCAGCTCACCGGGCGACGGTGAAGCTTTCTTT.

The chain links TRBV6-4 to TRBJ2-5; 7 bases map to TRBD1. The V segment lost 0 bases and the J segment 5 bases; nucleotides outside the gene matches: 9. The CDR3 has 16 residues. Per the germline V gene, CDR1 is MRHNA and CDR2 is SNTAGT. The CDR3 coding sequence is TGTGCCAGCAGTGACTCGGCCAGGACAGGCAGGGAGACCCAGTACTTC. It encodes CASSDSARTGRETQYF.

The J gene is TRBJ2-5, the V gene TRBV18; unclear D gene. Germline V gene lookup returns CDR1 KGHSH and CDR2 LQKENI. Trimming shortened V by 0 bases and J by 3 bases, and 8 bases separated the two germline ends. CDR3 size: 14 residues. As DNA, the CDR3 is TGTGCCAGCTCACCACCGATGATGAAAGAGACCCAGTACTTC. Translation: CASSPPMMKETQYF. Full variable domain (missing parts from reference TRBV18 and TRBJ2-5): NAGVMQNPRHLVRRRGQEARLRCSPMKGHSHVYWYRQLPEEGLKFMVYLQKENIIDESGMPKERFSAEFPKEGPSILRIQQVVRGDSAAYFCASSPPMMKETQYFGPGTRLLVL.

The CDR3 here is CASSLFTAPLDTQYF. CDR3 in DNA: TGTGCCAGCAGCTTATTTACTGCCCCTTTGGATACGCAGTATTTT. V is TRBV7-9 and J is TRBJ2-3; D unresolved. CDR3 size: 15 residues. Trimming left V 2 bases short and J 6 bases short, with 15 bases between. CDR1 is SEHNR and CDR2 is FQNEAQ in the germline V gene (reference sequence).

V usage is TRBV18 and J usage is TRBJ2-1, with TRBD2 matching over 12 bases. After removal of 6 bases from V and 6 bases from J, the junction contained 15 bases not matched to a gene. The CDR3 totals 18 residues. Looked up from germline, CDR1 is KGHSH and CDR2 is LQKENI. This CDR3 reads CASSQRTSGVLRGNEQFF. The CDR3 nucleotides are TGTGCCAGCTCGCAAAGGACTAGCGGGGTACTTCGGGGCAATGAGCAGTTCTTC.

This clone was detected a few times. The rearrangement uses TRBV29-1 and TRBJ1-4; TRBD1 agrees at 7 bases. Trimming took 1 base from V and 7 from J; bases not matched to a gene: 9. The CDR3 contains 15 residues. CDR1 and CDR2 (germline): SQVTM, ANQGSEA. Here the CDR3 reads CSVEGGGGRVEKLFF. The CDR3 nucleotides are TGCAGCGTTGAAGGTGGAGGGGGCCGGGTTGAAAAACTGTTTTTT.

A note on this clone: Different DNA sequences within this sample yield the same CDR3. The rearrangement joins TRBV7-9 to TRBJ2-7; 9 bases match TRBD1. Germline CDR1 SEHNR, CDR2 FQNEAQ (reference sequence). The CDR3 spans 14 residues. The V gene end was trimmed by 5 bases and the J gene end by 2 bases; junction bases not matched to a gene: 4. CDR3 nucleotides: TGTGCCAGCAGCCCGACAGGGGGGACCTACGAGCAGTACTTC. Amino acid sequence: CASSPTGGTYEQYF.

V gene TRBV10-3 combines with J gene TRBJ1-6, with D unresolved. CDR3 length equals 14 residues. From germline, CDR1 is ENHRY and CDR2 SYGVKD. V lost 6 bases and J lost 0, with 6 bases in between. The CDR3 loop reads CAISLSSYNSPLHF. The DNA for the CDR3 is TGTGCCATCAGCCTAAGCTCCTATAATTCACCCCTCCACTTT.